This entry lists 11 T cell receptor beta chains sequenced from one sample in a study of metastatic and nonmetastatic thyroid tumors. Among the patients, none had received any treatment before thyroid surgery. TCRdb reprocessed the PCR reads via MiXCR. The sample consists of some 19,000 clones, about a third of them appearing once. Sample: tumor tissue. All receptors come from a female donor with papillary thyroid cancer or a benign thyroid nodule (not recorded which). Some clones in this sample may be carry-over from other donors' samples.

At least ten counts were recorded for this clone. V and J are TRBV10-3 and TRBJ1-5; maybe TRBD1 (5 bases). The CDR3 contains 15 residues. The ends were cut back, 0 bases at V and 4 bases at J, with 10 bases in the middle. Germline V CDR1 and CDR2: ENHRY, SYGVKD. The CDR3, as DNA: TGTGCCATCAGTGAGTCTGCAGGGAAAAATCAGCCCCAGCATTTT. Translation gives CAISESAGKNQPQHF.

There are a few counts of this clone. The V call is TRBV6-1, the J call TRBJ1-2; possibly TRBD1 for D (5 bases). The CDR3 length is 11 residues. V lost 6 bases and J 7 bases, leaving 9 bases between the germline ends. CDR1 and CDR2 (germline): MNHNS, SASEGT. The CDR3 reads CASSGQGGYTF. CDR3 DNA sequence: TGTGCCAGCAGCGGTCAGGGTGGCTACACCTTC.

The gene calls are TRBV9 and TRBJ1-2, with D uncertain. Germline V gives CDR1 SGDLS, CDR2 YYNGEE. Trimming took 2 bases from V and 7 from J, leaving 15 bases between them. The CDR3 is 14 residues long. The CDR3 sequence: CASSVTEARGGYTF. In DNA form, the CDR3 reads TGTGCCAGCAGCGTGACCGAGGCTCGGGGTGGCTACACCTTC.

The chain links TRBV12-3 or TRBV12-4 to TRBJ1-2; 9 bases fit TRBD1. V dropped 5 bases and J dropped 7; count of bases not matched to a gene: 8. This CDR3 contains 14 residues. CDR3 coding DNA: TGTGCCAGCAGTCCTGCCGGGACAGGGTTTGGCTACACCTTC. Residues: CASSPAGTGFGYTF.

The V call is TRBV7-2, the J call TRBJ1-2; D is possibly TRBD1 (6 bases). The germline gives CDR1 SGHTA, CDR2 FQGNSA. The CDR3 spans 14 residues. The V gene lost 7 bases and the J gene lost 2 bases, with 14 bases spanning the gap. CDR3 in amino acids: CASTLNTGNYGYTF. For the CDR3, the DNA is TGTGCCAGCACCCTAAACACAGGGAACTATGGCTACACCTTC.

The chain employs TRBV10-1 and TRBJ1-2, with a tentative D call TRBD1 (5 bases). The CDR3 extends over 15 amino acids. The germline CDR1 and CDR2 sequences are WNHNN and SYGVQD (reference sequence). V was pared by 3 bases and J by 4 bases, with 15 bases between. The CDR3 DNA sequence: TGCGCCAGCAGTGACTTTAGGGACCGCGTCTATGGCTACACCTTC. The encoded protein is CASSDFRDRVYGYTF.

This clone was observed a few times. The chain links TRBV2 to TRBJ2-2; 13 bases fit TRBD2. The V gene end was trimmed by 5 bases and the J gene end by 8 bases; junction bases not matched to a gene: 5. CDR1 and CDR2 from the germline V gene are SNHLY and FYNNEI. The CDR3 is 15 residues long. The CDR3 bases are TGTGCCAGCAGTTTACTAGCGGGAGGGTCTGGGGAGCTGTTTTTT. Translating gives CASSLLAGGSGELFF.

The chain is built from TRBV7-8 and TRBJ2-7, with 9 bases that match TRBD2. Trimming took 5 bases from V and 2 from J; bases not matched to a gene: 4. This CDR3 is 14 amino acids long. The germline V gene encodes CDR1 SGHVS and CDR2 FQNEAQ. The CDR3 bases are TGTGCCAGCAGCACGAGCGGGGGGCCCTACGAGCAGTACTTC. It encodes CASSTSGGPYEQYF.

The chain combines TRBV6-1 with TRBJ1-2; D is uncertain. The CDR3 covers 13 residues. Germline-derived CDR1 and CDR2 are MNHNS and SASEGT. The ends were cut back, 6 bases at V and 3 bases at J, with 11 bases in the middle. In DNA form, the CDR3 reads TGTGCCAGCAGCTCAGAGTTTGACTATGGCTACACCTTC. As protein: CASSSEFDYGYTF.

The V gene is TRBV2, the J gene TRBJ1-5, with D possibly being TRBD1 (5 bases). Between the trimmed V and J ends, which lost 3 bases and 2 bases, there was a span of 11 bases. Germline-derived CDR1 and CDR2 are SNHLY and FYNNEI. The CDR3 loop spans 15 amino acids. CDR3 DNA: TGTGCCAGCAGTGACGCGGGAGGGGGCAATCAGCCCCAGCATTTT. This translates into CASSDAGGGNQPQHF.

This clone was counted only a few times. Other DNA variants within this sample encode the same CDR3. For the CDR3, the DNA is TGTGCCAGCAGTTCCCTCAGGGGACAAATTGCCTACGAGCAGTACTTC. The encoded protein is CASSSLRGQIAYEQYF. V and J are TRBV27 and TRBJ2-7; D is perhaps TRBD1 (6 bases). From germline, CDR1 is MNHEY and CDR2 SMNVEV (reference sequence). V lost 4 bases and J lost 2, with 18 bases in between. This CDR3 contains 16 residues.